Following are 19 T cell receptor beta chains from one sample sequenced in a study of blood T cell repertoires in COVID-19. The data were produced by immunoSEQ multiplex PCR, yet TCRdb's version contains in-frame clones alone and is incomplete. The data show 250,000 to 300,000 clones, with approximately 85% seen just once and about 10% held by the top ten. What was sequenced was peripheral blood. Every receptor here comes from a woman in her 70s with acute or convalescent COVID-19.

The chain links TRBV5-5 to TRBJ2-1; 7 bases match TRBD2. The germline V gene has CDR1 SGHKS and CDR2 YYEKEE (reference sequence). The CDR3 totals 11 residues. J lost 15 bases, V lost 4 bases, and 7 bases had no gene match. This CDR3 is CASSLAVAWFF. The CDR3 DNA reads as TGTGCCAGCAGCCTAGCGGTCGCATGGTTCTTC.

The J gene is TRBJ1-2, the V gene TRBV2; TRBD1 is a possible D gene (5 bases). This CDR3 has 11 amino acids. Germline V gives CDR1 SNHLY, CDR2 FYNNEI. Deletions cut 6 bases from V and 7 bases from J, with 9 bases between. The CDR3 sequence is CASRGEGGYTF. CDR3 DNA: TGTGCCAGCAGGGGGGAGGGTGGCTACACCTTC.

This clone occurred a few times. V is TRBV11-3 and J is TRBJ2-1, with a possible D match to TRBD2 (5 bases). This CDR3 is built from 16 residues. Per germline, CDR1 SGHNT and CDR2 YENEEA. V was pared by 4 bases and J by 8 bases, with 21 bases between. CDR3 region: CASSSRGSQSQHEQFF. The DNA for the CDR3 is TGTGCCAGCAGCTCCCGCGGGTCGCAAAGCCAGCATGAGCAGTTCTTC.

This clone was detected a few times. The chain employs TRBV6-5 and TRBJ2-7, with TRBD1 matching 8 bases. The CDR3 loop spans 13 amino acids. Germline V gives CDR1 MNHEY, CDR2 SVGAGI. The V gene end was trimmed by 11 bases and the J gene end by 6 bases; junction bases not matched to a gene: 12. Here the CDR3 DNA reads TGTGCCGGTGGGACAGGACCCTCTAGCGAGCAGTACTTC. It translates to CAGGTGPSSEQYF.

This clone has just one count. The V call is TRBV30, the J call TRBJ2-2; no clear D. The CDR3 length is 14 residues. V gave up 2 bases and J gave up 4 bases, with 11 bases separating them. Germline CDR1 reads GTSNPN; CDR2 reads SVGIG (reference sequence). CDR3 sequence: CAWSRELPTGELFF. The CDR3 DNA reads TGTGCCTGGAGTAGAGAGCTGCCCACCGGGGAGCTGTTTTTT.

Points on this clone: As the CDR3 is not closed by the conserved phenylalanine or tryptophan, this likely results from a read error. The limits of the CDR3 on the DNA are not certain, so only TCRdb's listed CDR3 is given. The chain links TRBV7-2 to TRBJ1-1. The germline V gene has CDR1 SGHTA and CDR2 FQGNSA. The CDR3 length is 11 residues, termini included. Here the CDR3 reads CASSRSQRPEY.

This clone appeared a few times. The chain uses TRBV5-1 and TRBJ2-7, with unresolved D. The V end was cut by 0 bases, the J end by 7 bases, with 5 bases between. There are 11 residues in the CDR3. CDR1 is SGHRS and CDR2 is YFSETQ in the germline V gene. The CDR3 is CASSLDSEQYF. For the CDR3, the DNA is TGCGCCAGCAGCTTGGATAGTGAGCAGTACTTC.

V gene TRBV18 combines with J gene TRBJ1-5, with D hard to call. This CDR3 is 16 amino acids long. V gave up 3 bases and J gave up 0 bases, with 12 bases separating them. Germline V gene data show CDR1 as KGHSH and CDR2 as LQKENI. In nucleotides, the CDR3 is TGTGCCAGCTCACCGGCCGGGAGGAATAGCAATCAGCCCCAGCATTTT. This translates into CASSPAGRNSNQPQHF.

The genes are TRBV19 and TRBJ2-2; 8 bases fit TRBD1. The V gene end was trimmed by 5 bases and the J gene end by 6 bases; junction bases not matched to a gene: 5. CDR3 length: 14 residues. Germline-derived CDR1 and CDR2 are LNHDA and SQIVND (reference sequence). CDR3 residues: CASSAGQEAGELFF. DNA for the CDR3: TGTGCCAGTAGTGCGGGACAGGAGGCCGGGGAGCTGTTTTTT.

This clone occurred a few times. The chain uses TRBV6-6 and TRBJ1-6, with TRBD1 matching over 7 bases. Germline V lookup: CDR1 MNHNY, CDR2 SVGAGI (reference sequence). The CDR3 consists of 15 residues. V dropped 4 bases and J dropped 5; count of bases not matched to a gene: 5. The CDR3 DNA reads TGTGCCAGCAGTTCGTCCGGGACAGATAATTCACCCCTCCACTTT. It is translated as CASSSSGTDNSPLHF.

The rearrangement links TRBV3-1 (or the pseudogene TRBV3-2) to TRBJ1-1; D unresolved. Trimming shortened V by 2 bases and J by 1 base, and 8 bases separated the two germline ends. Germline CDR1 is LGHDT and CDR2 is YNNKEL (reference sequence). The CDR3 contains 14 residues. Written as DNA, the CDR3 is TGTGCCAGCAGCCAACCTACGGGGAACACTGAAGCTTTCTTT. This gives the protein CASSQPTGNTEAFF.

The chain uses TRBV7-8 and TRBJ2-1; TRBD2 matches 9 bases. Germline assignment: CDR1 SGHVS and CDR2 FQNEAQ. V shed 0 bases and J 8 bases; nucleotides not matched to a gene: 11. The CDR3 spans 17 residues. CDR3 loop: CASSLAPPRGGGYEQFF. In DNA, the CDR3 is TGTGCCAGCAGCTTAGCCCCCCCGCGGGGGGGCGGGTATGAGCAGTTCTTC.

This clone was seen more than once but under ten times. The chain has TRBV19 and TRBJ1-4; unclear D gene. V lost 6 bases and J lost 7, with 18 bases in between. CDR1 and CDR2 (germline): LNHDA, SQIVND (reference sequence). This CDR3 is built from 15 residues. CDR3 DNA: TGTGCCAGTAGCGACCGTGCAGGAGGAGGTGAAAAACTGTTTTTT. This sequence encodes CASSDRAGGGEKLFF.

This sequence joins TRBV19 and TRBJ2-7; TRBD1 aligns across 8 bases. Germline CDR1 is LNHDA and CDR2 is SQIVND (reference sequence). The CDR3 has 14 amino acids. Trimming at V came to 3 bases and at J to 6 bases, leaving 7 bases not matched to a gene. The CDR3 DNA follows: TGTGCCAGTAGTATCGGGGACAGGTTCACCGAGCAGTACTTC. Translated: CASSIGDRFTEQYF.

This chain connects TRBV15 to TRBJ2-1; TRBD2 agrees at 10 bases. The CDR3 is 17 amino acids. CDR1 LNHNV and CDR2 YYDKDF come from the germline V gene (reference sequence). Trimming removed 0 bases from V and 7 bases from J; junction bases left unmatched: 9. The CDR3 nucleotides read TGTGCCACCAGCAGAGATCTCGTGCTAGCGGGGGCTAATGAGCAGTTCTTC. Its protein product is CATSRDLVLAGANEQFF.

This clone appeared a few times. The V call is TRBV19, the J call TRBJ1-5, with D possibly being TRBD1 (5 bases). The V and J ends lost 4 bases and 6 bases respectively, with 13 bases between them. Germline V lookup: CDR1 LNHDA, CDR2 SQIVND (reference sequence). The CDR3 extends over 14 amino acids. The chain's CDR3 is CASSTTGSSQPQHF. The CDR3 DNA reads as TGTGCCAGTAGTACCACAGGTTCGAGTCAGCCCCAGCATTTT.

This clone came up a few times. This rearrangement joins TRBV30 to TRBJ1-1; perhaps TRBD1 as D (5 bases). This CDR3 comprises 13 residues. Germline V gene sequence: CDR1 GTSNPN, CDR2 SVGIG (reference sequence). Trimming shortened V by 1 base and J by 4 bases, and 10 bases separated the two germline ends. The CDR3 sequence is CAWSAGDATEAFF. The CDR3 region has the DNA TGTGCCTGGAGTGCGGGGGATGCCACTGAAGCTTTCTTT.

The V call is TRBV9, the J call TRBJ1-2, with TRBD1 matching 10 bases. The germline V gene encodes CDR1 SGDLS and CDR2 YYNGEE. The CDR3 has 15 residues. The ends lost 3 bases at V and 4 bases at J; junction bases unmatched: 6. The CDR3 loop is CASSARTGGGYGYTF. CDR3 bases: TGTGCCAGCAGCGCAAGGACAGGGGGGGGCTATGGCTACACCTTC.

The rearrangement uses TRBV6-5 and TRBJ1-2; D ambiguous. V was shortened by 4 bases and J by 8 bases, with 14 bases between the two germline ends. The CDR3 has 13 residues. Per the germline V gene, CDR1 is MNHEY and CDR2 is SVGAGI. CDR3 DNA sequence: TGTGCCAGCAGTTTCGCGGGTGATTGGGGCTACACCTTC. Translated: CASSFAGDWGYTF.